This TCR beta chain originates from a study of cytomegalovirus exposure and HLA in healthy donors. Study-level points and caveats: Later analysis demonstrated an association between a missense DCLRE1C variant and TCR beta V- and J-gene trimming. Productive status was seen about 90% or about 30% of the time for most TCR beta V segments in an earlier analysis. Using the classifier, cytomegalovirus status was reportedly diagnosed with high specificity and sensitivity.

The PCR made use of 60 Vbeta and 13 Jbeta primers. The data were produced by immunoSEQ multiplex PCR, yet TCRdb's version contains in-frame clones alone and is incomplete. The sample consists of under 150,000 clones, roughly 80% of them appearing once. Concerning this clone itself: Antigen specificity is unknown.

This TCR derives from a girl aged 2-10 years in good health and CMV-seronegative. Specimen: PBMCs.

The CDR3 is CASSYGREQINEQFF. CDR3 sequence (DNA): TGTGCCAGCAGTTACGGGCGGGAGCAGATAAATGAGCAGTTCTTC. The chain combines TRBV6-5 with TRBJ2-1; 7 bases map to TRBD2. Losses at the gene ends were 2 bases for V and 7 bases for J; bases not matched to a gene: 8. The CDR3 is made up of 15 amino acids. Germline-derived CDR1 and CDR2 are MNHEY and SVGAGI.